These 18 T cell receptor beta chains originate from one sample sequenced in a study of T-cell memory formation after mild COVID-19. TCRdb passed the 5' RACE reads through MiXCR, listing each CDR3 protein once. The sample includes tens of thousands of distinct CDR3 sequences, approximately 7% seen only once; the top ten take approximately 1.5%. The specimen was PBMCs or a T cell subset sorted from them (not recorded which). Receptors were obtained from a man between 18 and 29 years old who had mild COVID-19 (a few samples of this study predate the infection). Cell type and time point are not known.

At least ten counts were recorded for this clonotype. J is TRBJ2-7 and V is TRBV7-2; no reliable D call. This CDR3 is 12 amino acids long. CDR1 is SGHTA, CDR2 FQGNSA, per germline. V was cut by 3 bases and J by 6 bases, with 9 bases left in between. For the CDR3, the DNA is TGTGCCAGCAGCTTTGTTGCAGCCGAGCAGTACTTC. This sequence encodes CASSFVAAEQYF.

This clonotype has ten or more counts. The J gene is TRBJ2-3, the V gene TRBV4-3; D uncertain. The CDR3 has 14 residues. Germline V gene data show CDR1 as LGHNA and CDR2 as YSLEER. Trimming pared 3 bases from V and 2 bases from J, leaving 9 bases between. For the CDR3, the DNA is TGCGCCAGCAGCCAGAGTTGGTACACAGATACGCAGTATTTT. Its translation is CASSQSWYTDTQYF.

This clonotype was detected many times. V gene TRBV24-1 combines with J gene TRBJ2-1; D may be TRBD2 (7 bases). The V and J ends lost 3 bases and 8 bases respectively, with 16 bases between them. This CDR3 contains 15 residues. CDR1 KGHDR and CDR2 SFDVKD come from the germline V gene. The CDR3, as DNA: TGTGCCACCAGTGATGTGGGGGGGCATTGGGATGAGCAGTTCTTC. Its protein is CATSDVGGHWDEQFF.

This clonotype was seen at least ten times. The genes are TRBV11-2 and TRBJ2-5; 10 nucleotides agree with TRBD1. The ends lost 6 bases at V and 4 bases at J; junction bases unmatched: 5. The germline gives CDR1 SGHAT, CDR2 FQNNGV. CDR3 length equals 14 residues. As DNA, the CDR3 is TGTGCCAGCAGTCGGGACAGGGGAAGAGAGACCCAGTACTTC. This sequence encodes CASSRDRGRETQYF.

The chain recombines TRBV20-1 with TRBJ1-2, with D possibly matching TRBD1 (5 bases). The CDR3 is 13 amino acids. V was trimmed by 1 base and J by 5 bases, leaving 11 bases between them. Germline-derived CDR1 and CDR2 are DFQATT and SNEGSKA (reference sequence). CDR3 sequence reads: CSARAGNLYGYTF. The CDR3 bases are TGCAGTGCTAGAGCAGGGAACTTATATGGCTACACCTTC.

The chain carries TRBV5-5 and TRBJ2-2, with D maybe TRBD1 (6 bases). V shed 3 bases and J shed 5 bases, with 11 bases lying between them. CDR1 is SGHKS and CDR2 is YYEKEE in the germline V gene (reference sequence). The CDR3 totals 14 residues. This CDR3 is CASSWDIDTGELFF. Here the CDR3 DNA reads TGTGCCAGCAGCTGGGACATAGATACCGGGGAGCTGTTTTTT.

The chain employs TRBV5-1 and TRBJ2-2; D unclear. V was clipped by 6 bases and J by 1 base, with 16 bases between them. The CDR3 is 16 residues long. Per the germline V gene, CDR1 is SGHRS and CDR2 is YFSETQ. The CDR3 DNA is TGCGCCAGCAACCCTGGGAACAGTGGGAACACCGGGGAGCTGTTTTTT. It encodes CASNPGNSGNTGELFF. Full variable domain (rest looked up from reference TRBV5-1 and TRBJ2-2): KAGVTQTPRYLIKTRGQQVTLSCSPISGHRSVSWYQQTPGQGLQFLFEYFSETQRNKGNFPGRFSGRQFSNSRSEMNVSTLELGDSALYLCASNPGNSGNTGELFFGEGSRLTVL.

The chain combines TRBV21-1 with TRBJ2-2. TRBV21-1 is a listed pseudogene. The CDR3 totals 13 residues. CDR3 in DNA: TGTGCCAGCAGCAAAGCGGGAAGGGGGGAGCTGTTTTTT. Its protein is CASSKAGRGELFF.

This CDR3 reads CASNTPANEKLFF. The CDR3 coding sequence is TGTGCCAGCAACACCCCGGCTAATGAAAAACTGTTTTTT. The J gene is TRBJ1-4, the V gene TRBV7-9; no reliable D call. The V gene lost 7 bases and the J gene lost 3 bases, with 9 bases spanning the gap. CDR1 SEHNR and CDR2 FQNEAQ come from the germline V gene (reference sequence). The CDR3 consists of 13 residues.

The chain employs TRBV10-2 and TRBJ2-1; a possible D gene is TRBD2 (5 bases). This CDR3 is 13 amino acids long. Trimming pared 7 bases from V and 3 bases from J, leaving 10 bases between. Germline V gene lookup returns CDR1 WSHSY and CDR2 SAAADI. This CDR3 reads CASKGSGYNEQFF. CDR3 in DNA: TGCGCCAGCAAAGGGAGCGGCTACAATGAGCAGTTCTTC.

This clonotype was seen ten or more times. The V and J genes are TRBV20-1 and TRBJ1-1; 8 nucleotides agree with TRBD1. Germline loops: CDR1 DFQATT, CDR2 SNEGSKA (reference sequence). This CDR3 has 13 amino acids. The V gene end was trimmed by 2 bases and the J gene end by 6 bases; junction bases not matched to a gene: 5. DNA for the CDR3: TGCAGTGCTAGACGCCCAGGGGGCTCTGAAGCTTTCTTT. It is translated as CSARRPGGSEAFF.

This clonotype came up a few times. The DNA for the CDR3 is TGTGCCAGCAGTCCCCGACGGATCCCGGACACTGAAGCTTTCTTT. Its protein product is CASSPRRIPDTEAFF. The V gene is TRBV27, the J gene TRBJ1-1; D is undetermined. The CDR3 extends over 15 amino acids. CDR1 is MNHEY, CDR2 SMNVEV, per germline (reference sequence). Trimming cost V 5 bases and J 3 bases, with 16 bases left between them.

This clonotype was observed a few times. V gene TRBV12-3 or TRBV12-4 combines with J gene TRBJ2-3; TRBD2 agrees at 8 bases. There are 16 residues in the CDR3. Losses at the gene ends were 2 bases for V and 0 bases for J; bases not matched to a gene: 4. The CDR3 sequence is CASSLRGGISTDTQYF. Here the CDR3 DNA reads TGTGCCAGCAGTTTACGGGGGGGGATAAGCACAGATACGCAGTATTTT.

A few counts support this clonotype. The chain is built from TRBV20-1 and TRBJ1-6; TRBD1 aligns across 7 bases. V gave up 7 bases and J gave up 3 bases; unmatched junction bases: 3. CDR3 length equals 13 residues. Germline CDR1 is DFQATT and CDR2 is SNEGSKA (reference sequence). This CDR3 reads CSVRDSYNSPLHF. The CDR3 DNA is TGCAGTGTCCGGGACAGCTATAATTCACCCCTCCACTTT.

This clonotype has a count of ten or more. J is TRBJ2-5 and V is TRBV5-1, with 7 bases that match TRBD1. Germline CDR1 SGHRS, CDR2 YFSETQ. V lost 0 bases to trimming and J lost 2 bases; unmatched junction nucleotides: 4. The CDR3 contains 15 residues. The CDR3 nucleotides are TGCGCCAGCAGCTTGGTGCCGGGACAGCAAGAGACCCAGTACTTC. This translates into CASSLVPGQQETQYF.

This clonotype has a handful of counts. V usage is TRBV12-3 or TRBV12-4 and J usage is TRBJ2-1; the match to TRBD1 covers 7 bases. The junction had 2 bases not matched to a gene; V was cut back by 5 bases and J by 4 bases. CDR3 length: 13 amino acids. The DNA for the CDR3 is TGTGCCAGCAGTCCGACAGGGTACAATGAGCAGTTCTTC. This gives the protein CASSPTGYNEQFF.

This clonotype was found a few times. The chain employs TRBV18 and TRBJ1-4, with 8 bases lining up with TRBD1. Looked up from germline, CDR1 is KGHSH and CDR2 is LQKENI. The CDR3 runs 16 residues. J gave up 10 bases and V 4 bases, and 14 bases lay outside the gene matches. The CDR3 is CASSQTYGQGLVKLFF. The DNA for the CDR3 is TGTGCCAGCTCACAAACCTATGGACAGGGACTTGTAAAACTGTTTTTT. Full variable domain (missing parts from reference TRBV18 and TRBJ1-4): NAGVMQNPRHLVRRRGQEARLRCSPMKGHSHVYWYRQLPEEGLKFMVYLQKENIIDESGMPKERFSAEFPKEGPSILRIQQVVRGDSAAYFCASSQTYGQGLVKLFFGSGTQLSVL.

The V call is TRBV19, the J call TRBJ2-5; TRBD1 agrees at 8 bases. This CDR3 region has 15 residues. V shed 3 bases, J shed 5 bases, and the junction held 8 bases outside the gene matches. CDR1 LNHDA and CDR2 SQIVND come from the germline V gene (reference sequence). The CDR3 protein is CASSITGGNAETQYF. The CDR3 DNA sequence: TGTGCCAGTAGTATCACAGGGGGTAATGCGGAGACCCAGTACTTC.